The sequence of this T cell receptor (beta chain) was determined in a study of tumor-infiltrating lymphocytes in primary liver carcinoma. The source of the blood RNA was unsorted whole blood, and germline DNA was extracted as well. Enrolled patients were chronically infected with HBV and treatment-naive. Before surgery, 3.5 to 4 milliliters of EDTA blood were taken. Deletions cut 4 bases from V and 4 bases from J, with 22 bases between. CDR3 size: 17 residues. Germline CDR1 is MDHEN and CDR2 is SYDVKM. A primer in the constant region served to generate TCR beta cDNA from 500 ng of total RNA. Slightly modified ARM-PCR served as the procedure for the TCR beta libraries. These libraries came from three rounds of nested multiplex PCR. The first two PCR rounds used TRBV1-TRBV30 forward primers with a C-beta reverse primer, nine to ten cycles each. MiXCR, run by TCRdb on the multiplex PCR reads, gives a single entry per CDR3 protein. The sample has some 190,000 distinct CDR3 sequences; roughly 60% are singletons.

The TCR comes from a man aged 35-49 years with primary liver carcinoma and hepatitis B virus infection. The rearrangement links TRBV28 to TRBJ2-5, with D perhaps matching TRBD2 (5 bases). The specimen sequenced was peripheral blood. CDR3 nucleotides: TGTGCCAGCAGTTACCGAGCCTCTAGCTCCCGGGGAGAGACCCAGTACTTC. Its protein product is CASSYRASSSRGETQYF.